This T cell receptor (beta chain) was identified during a study of technical replicates of blood from a handful of donors. Measured with immunoSEQ multiplex PCR; TCRdb has only the in-frame clones, and not every one. The profile shows around 95,000 clones, roughly 94% of them singletons. The CDR3 covers 16 residues. CDR1 is SGDLS and CDR2 is YYNGEE in the germline V gene. The ends were cut back, 4 bases at V and 1 base at J, with 15 bases in the middle. The rearrangement joins TRBV9 to TRBJ1-3; D is ambiguous. Input material: T cells isolated from PBMCs. The clonotype comes from a human donor in good health. CDR3 loop: CASSIAHSNSGNTIYF. DNA of the CDR3: TGTGCCAGCAGCATCGCTCACAGTAATTCTGGAAACACCATATATTTT.